These T cell receptor beta chains were read from a single sample in a study of vaccination effects on CD4 cells after COVID-19. Antigens for these TCRs are unknown. Only in-frame clones appear in the TCRdb table, and some are missing; sequencing was by immunoSEQ multiplex PCR. The sample has about 44,000 clones, less than 85% seen once. The material was CD4+ T cells from PBMCs cultured without peptide, obtained after COVID-19 vaccination. These receptors originate from a human donor who had a prior SARS-CoV-2 infection. The CDR3 runs from the conserved cysteine through the conserved F or W. A D gene is named only where the DNA matches it firmly. Clone size is stated in some rows and not others, as once, few, many or a class when expanded.

d_gene: TRBD2; abundance: -; v_gene: TRBV9; j_gene: TRBJ2-2; CDR3nt: TGTGCCAGCAGCTCCCCCGGGAGGGCGAACACCGGGGAGCTGTTTTTT; CDR3aa: CASSSPGRANTGELFF
d_gene: -; abundance: -; v_gene: TRBV6-5; j_gene: TRBJ1-2; CDR3nt: TGTGCCAGCAGTTACTCTAGTTCCCGGGCAGATTATGGCTACACCTTC; CDR3aa: CASSYSSSRADYGYTF
d_gene: -; abundance: -; v_gene: TRBV3-1/TRBV3-2; j_gene: TRBJ1-5; CDR3nt: TGTGCCAGCAGCCAAGATAGGGATCAGCCCCAGCATTTT; CDR3aa: CASSQDRDQPQHF
d_gene: TRBD1; abundance: once; v_gene: TRBV11-3; j_gene: TRBJ2-7; CDR3nt: TGTGCCAGCAGCGGAAGGACAGGGGGTGGGGAGCAGTACTTC; CDR3aa: CASSGRTGGGEQYF
d_gene: TRBD2; abundance: -; v_gene: TRBV24-1; j_gene: TRBJ2-1; CDR3nt: TGTGCCACCAGTGATGGAAGACTAGCGGGAGGGTTCTATGAGCAGTTCTTC; CDR3aa: CATSDGRLAGGFYEQFF
d_gene: -; abundance: -; v_gene: TRBV11-2; j_gene: TRBJ2-1; CDR3nt: TGTGCCAGCAGCTTCGACTTGAGCTCCTACAATGAGCAGTTCTTC; CDR3aa: CASSFDLSSYNEQFF
d_gene: -; abundance: -; v_gene: TRBV20-1; j_gene: TRBJ2-5; CDR3nt: TGCAGTGCTAGGTACTTAGAGACCCAGTACTTC; CDR3aa: CSARYLETQYF
d_gene: -; abundance: once; v_gene: TRBV18; j_gene: TRBJ2-5; CDR3nt: TGTGCCAGCTCACCGGAGACTGGTCGATCAGAGACCCAGTACTTC; CDR3aa: CASSPETGRSETQYF
d_gene: -; abundance: -; v_gene: TRBV5-1; j_gene: TRBJ1-1; CDR3nt: TGCGCCAGCAGCTTGGGGTCAGGGGCTGCGGGGACTGAAGCTTTCTTT; CDR3aa: CASSLGSGAAGTEAFF
d_gene: -; abundance: -; v_gene: TRBV6-2/TRBV6-3; j_gene: TRBJ2-3; CDR3nt: TGTGCCAGCAGCAGATCCCGATCATTCAGCACAGATACGCAGTATTTT; CDR3aa: CASSRSRSFSTDTQYF
d_gene: TRBD1; abundance: -; v_gene: TRBV5-4; j_gene: TRBJ2-1; CDR3nt: TGTGCCAGCAGCTTGGTAGGGGACAGGGTACATAGTGAGCAGTTCTTC; CDR3aa: CASSLVGDRVHSEQFF
d_gene: TRBD2; abundance: few; v_gene: TRBV6-4; j_gene: TRBJ2-2; CDR3nt: TGTGCCAGCAGTGACGTCCTAGCGGGAGTTGGCACCGGGGAGCTGTTTTTT; CDR3aa: CASSDVLAGVGTGELFF
d_gene: -; abundance: -; v_gene: TRBV7-9; j_gene: TRBJ2-3; CDR3nt: TGTGCCAGCTCTTTTCTGAGGGGACATACGCAGTATTTT; CDR3aa: CASSFLRGHTQYF
d_gene: TRBD2; abundance: -; v_gene: TRBV5-3; j_gene: TRBJ2-3; CDR3nt: TGTGCCAGAAGCCAGGAAAACCGACTAGCGGGAGGTCCAGATACGCAGTATTTT; CDR3aa: CARSQENRLAGGPDTQYF
d_gene: -; abundance: -; v_gene: TRBV4-3; j_gene: TRBJ2-7; CDR3nt: TGCGCCAGCAGCCAAGGTACTACCAAGGAGCAGTACTTC; CDR3aa: CASSQGTTKEQYF
d_gene: TRBD2; abundance: -; v_gene: TRBV7-6; j_gene: TRBJ2-5; CDR3nt: TGTGCCAGCAGCTTTGGTCCCAGGACTAGCGGCTCCTGGGAGACCCAGTACTTC; CDR3aa: CASSFGPRTSGSWETQYF
d_gene: -; abundance: -; v_gene: TRBV2; j_gene: TRBJ1-4; CDR3nt: TGTGCCAGCAGTGAAGCACCAGCACGGGACGGGGAAAAACTGTTTTTT; CDR3aa: CASSEAPARDGEKLFF
d_gene: TRBD2; abundance: once; v_gene: TRBV7-9; j_gene: TRBJ2-7; CDR3nt: TGTGCCAGCAGCTTAGCTTGGGGACTAACCTACGAGCAGTACTTC; CDR3aa: CASSLAWGLTYEQYF
d_gene: -; abundance: -; v_gene: TRBV6-6; j_gene: TRBJ1-5; CDR3nt: TGTGCCAGCAGTTCCCAAACCACTAGAGACAATCAGCCCCAGCATTTT; CDR3aa: CASSSQTTRDNQPQHF
d_gene: -; abundance: -; v_gene: TRBV7-9; j_gene: TRBJ2-5; CDR3nt: TGTGCCAGCAGCTTAGAGCGAAGTTCCGAGACCCAGTACTTC; CDR3aa: CASSLERSSETQYF
d_gene: -; abundance: -; v_gene: TRBV27; j_gene: TRBJ2-3; CDR3nt: TGTGCCAGCAGTTTTTGGGGTTTCACAGATACGCAGTATTTT; CDR3aa: CASSFWGFTDTQYF
d_gene: TRBD1; abundance: few; v_gene: TRBV19; j_gene: TRBJ1-2; CDR3nt: TGTGCCAGTAGTAGACAGGGGGAGGTGAAGGGCTACACCTTC; CDR3aa: CASSRQGEVKGYTF